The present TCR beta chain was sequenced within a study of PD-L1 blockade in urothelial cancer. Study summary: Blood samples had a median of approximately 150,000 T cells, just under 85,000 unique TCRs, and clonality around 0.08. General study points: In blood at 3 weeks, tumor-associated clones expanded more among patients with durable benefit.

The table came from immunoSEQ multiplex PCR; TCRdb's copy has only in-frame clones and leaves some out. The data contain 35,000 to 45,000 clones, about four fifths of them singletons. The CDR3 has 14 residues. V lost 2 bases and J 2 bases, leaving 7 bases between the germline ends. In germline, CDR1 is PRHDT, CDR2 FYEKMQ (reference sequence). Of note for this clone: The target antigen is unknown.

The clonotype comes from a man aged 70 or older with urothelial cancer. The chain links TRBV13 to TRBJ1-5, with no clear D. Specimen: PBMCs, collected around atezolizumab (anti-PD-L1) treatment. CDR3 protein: CASSLNGGNQPQHF. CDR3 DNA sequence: TGTGCCAGCAGCTTAAACGGTGGCAATCAGCCCCAGCATTTT.